A selection of T cell receptor beta chains follows, all from one sample in a study of T cell responses to AZD1222 COVID-19 vaccine. Profiled with immunoSEQ multiplex PCR; TCRdb holds only in-frame clones, not every one. The top ten hold over 15% of the sample, which has over 150,000 clones, around 90% seen once. This specimen consisted of peripheral blood, obtained on day 0 of AZD1222 vaccination. Receptor source: an adult in good health. The CDR3 runs from the conserved cysteine through the conserved F or W. A D gene is named only where the DNA matches it firmly. Clone sizes are given selectively: once, few, many, or a class where the clone is expanded.

v_gene,d_gene,j_gene,abundance,CDR3aa,CDR3nt
TRBV5-1,TRBD1,TRBJ2-5,-,CASSLQGYETQYF,TGCGCCAGCAGCTTACAGGGGTACGAGACCCAGTACTTC
TRBV14,-,TRBJ2-7,-,CASSPHSPLGEQYF,TGTGCCAGCAGCCCTCATTCACCCTTGGGCGAGCAGTACTTC
TRBV29-1,-,TRBJ2-7,-,CSVRSVSYEQYF,TGCAGCGTTCGAAGCGTCTCCTACGAGCAGTACTTC
TRBV29-1,-,TRBJ1-2,-,CSVEWGDVYGYTF,TGCAGCGTTGAGTGGGGCGATGTCTATGGCTACACCTTC
TRBV7-2,-,TRBJ1-5,-,CASSPTVNQPQHF,TGTGCCAGCAGCCCGACAGTTAATCAGCCCCAGCATTTT
TRBV7-8,-,TRBJ2-7,once,CASSFYPGKAYEQYF,TGTGCCAGCAGCTTTTATCCGGGGAAAGCCTACGAGCAGTACTTC
TRBV6-5,-,TRBJ1-3,-,CASSYSSAGLGNTIYF,TGTGCCAGCAGTTACTCGTCTGCAGGCCTGGGAAACACCATATATTTT
TRBV5-1,-,TRBJ2-2,once,CASSLGRVLLGELFF,TGCGCCAGCAGCTTGGGCAGAGTTTTACTCGGGGAGCTGTTTTTT
TRBV5-1,TRBD2,TRBJ2-5,-,CASSLRLAGGWAPETQYF,TGCGCCAGCAGCCTTAGACTAGCGGGAGGGTGGGCACCCGAGACCCAGTACTTC
TRBV9,-,TRBJ1-1,-,CASSFRQEANTEAFF,TGTGCCAGCAGCTTCAGACAGGAAGCTAACACTGAAGCTTTCTTT
TRBV5-1,-,TRBJ1-5,-,CASSRTTGVNQPQHF,TGCGCCAGCAGTCGAACCACAGGAGTCAATCAGCCCCAGCATTTT
TRBV5-1,-,TRBJ2-3,-,CASSSDSTDTQYF,TGCGCCAGCAGCTCGGACAGCACAGATACGCAGTATTTT
TRBV7-8,-,TRBJ1-2,once,CASSTRTVQANYGYTF,TGTGCCAGCAGCACAAGGACAGTCCAGGCCAACTATGGCTACACCTTC
TRBV7-9,TRBD2,TRBJ2-1,few,CASSLDGTSGRAYNEQFF,TGTGCCAGCAGTTTAGATGGGACTAGCGGGAGGGCCTATAATGAGCAGTTCTTC
TRBV4-3,TRBD1,TRBJ1-4,-,CASSQGDSTAYEKLFF,TGCGCCAGCAGCCAAGGGGACAGCACCGCCTATGAAAAACTGTTTTTT
TRBV10-3,TRBD2,TRBJ2-3,-,CAISGTSGSLSTDTQYF,TGTGCCATCAGCGGGACTAGCGGGAGCCTGAGCACAGATACGCAGTATTTT
TRBV28,TRBD1,TRBJ2-3,-,CASSWQQGPDTQYF,TGTGCCAGCAGTTGGCAACAGGGGCCAGATACGCAGTATTTT
TRBV5-4,-,TRBJ2-7,-,CASSLRAFGEQYF,TGTGCCAGCAGCTTGAGGGCATTTGGGGAGCAGTACTTC